Listed here are 21 T cell receptor beta chains from one sample, sequenced in a study of chemoradiotherapy in HPV16-positive cancers. Only in-frame clones appear in the TCRdb table, and some are missing; sequencing was by immunoSEQ multiplex PCR. Among about 8,100 clones listed, about two thirds were seen once. The sample was gathered from a patient who underwent chemoradiotherapy. These receptors all come from a human donor with HPV-associated anogenital cancer.

The chain joins TRBV18 to TRBJ1-2, with unresolved D. CDR3 size: 16 residues. V was clipped by 2 bases and J by 0 bases, with 13 bases between them. Germline V gives CDR1 KGHSH, CDR2 LQKENI. This CDR3 is CASSPRTGTANYGYTF. The DNA for the CDR3 is TGTGCCAGCTCACCAAGAACTGGAACAGCTAACTATGGCTACACCTTC.

The CDR3 region has the DNA TGTGCCAGTAGCCGTTACTGGTCTAGCGGGGGAGAGACCCAGTACTTC. Encoded protein: CASSRYWSSGGETQYF. The chain recombines TRBV19 with TRBJ2-5; 10 bases line up with TRBD2. With V trimmed by 6 bases and J by 4 bases, 11 bases remained unmatched. This CDR3 is 16 amino acids long. Germline V gene lookup returns CDR1 LNHDA and CDR2 SQIVND (reference sequence).

This chain uses TRBV30 with TRBJ1-1; 11 nucleotides agree with TRBD1. Germline CDR1 reads GTSNPN; CDR2 reads SVGIG (reference sequence). The CDR3 has 14 residues. Trimming took 5 bases from V and 11 from J; bases not matched to a gene: 13. The CDR3 sequence: CAWAGTGGRSRAFF. CDR3 DNA sequence: TGTGCCTGGGCCGGGACAGGGGGTAGGAGTAGGGCTTTCTTT. Full variable domain (rest looked up from reference TRBV30 and TRBJ1-1): SQTIHQWPATLVQPVGSPLSLECTVEGTSNPNLYWYRQAAGRGLQLLFYSVGIGQISSEVPQNLSASRPQDRQFILSSKKLLLSDSGFYLCAWAGTGGRSRAFFGQGTRLTVV.

The rearrangement joins TRBV6-5 to TRBJ1-3, with D unresolved. The germline V gene has CDR1 MNHEY and CDR2 SVGAGI. V shed 7 bases and J shed 3 bases, with 7 bases lying between them. The CDR3 loop spans 12 amino acids. This chain's CDR3 is CASKNSGNTIYF. The CDR3, as DNA: TGTGCCAGCAAAAATAGTGGAAACACCATATATTTT.

The rearrangement joins TRBV29-1 to TRBJ2-5; 9 nucleotides agree with TRBD1. V trimming: 6 bases; J trimming: 5 bases; junction bases outside the gene matches: 10. Germline values: CDR1 SQVTM, CDR2 ANQGSEA. This CDR3 has 14 residues. CDR3 loop: CSVRGQGIGETQYF. The CDR3 region has the DNA TGCAGCGTGAGGGGACAGGGAATCGGGGAGACCCAGTACTTC.

The V call is TRBV4-1, the J call TRBJ2-7; TRBD2 is a possible D gene (5 bases). V was cut by 0 bases and J by 5 bases, with 8 bases left in between. Looked up from germline, CDR1 is MGHRA and CDR2 is YSYEKL. This CDR3 contains 13 residues. CDR3 DNA: TGCGCCAGCAGCCAAGACCGGGGAAACGAGCAGTACTTC. Its protein is CASSQDRGNEQYF.

In DNA form, the CDR3 reads TGTGCCAGCAGCTCCCGGGTCCTCTCCTACAATGAGCAGTTCTTC. Protein product: CASSSRVLSYNEQFF. The rearrangement joins TRBV5-4 to TRBJ2-1; D gene uncertain. There are 15 residues in the CDR3. Germline CDR1 and CDR2: SGHNT and YYREEE (reference sequence). Trimming pared 3 bases from V and 0 bases from J, leaving 10 bases between.

This clone was recorded a few times. V and J are TRBV5-1 and TRBJ2-1, with no clear D. The V gene lost 1 base and the J gene lost 12 bases, with 8 bases spanning the gap. The germline V gene has CDR1 SGHRS and CDR2 YFSETQ. This CDR3 is built from 11 residues. The CDR3: CASSLPGAQFF. DNA for the CDR3: TGCGCCAGCAGCTTGCCCGGCGCGCAGTTCTTC.

This chain links TRBV9 with TRBJ2-1, with TRBD2 matching over 8 bases. This CDR3 is built from 16 residues. V lost 0 bases, J lost 7 bases, and 9 bases stayed unmatched. Germline V CDR1 and CDR2: SGDLS, YYNGEE. The CDR3, as DNA: TGTGCCAGCAGCGTAGGGGGGCGCGGGGGGACAAATGAGCAGTTCTTC. Residues: CASSVGGRGGTNEQFF.

This clone rates as medium-sized (0.01 to 0.1%). The rearrangement joins TRBV15 to TRBJ1-1; TRBD1 is a possible D gene (5 bases). The V gene's germline CDR1 is LNHNV and CDR2 YYDKDF (reference sequence). The CDR3 runs to 14 residues. Trimming removed 1 base at V and 1 base at J, with 7 bases between. For the CDR3, the DNA is TGTGCCACCAGCAGAGGAGGGACGAACACTGAAGCTTTCTTT. Residues: CATSRGGTNTEAFF.

The genes are TRBV7-6 and TRBJ2-7; D is unclear. The V gene's germline CDR1 is SGHVS and CDR2 FNYEAQ. The CDR3 runs 13 residues. V dropped 1 base and J dropped 2 bases, with 6 bases sitting between them. The CDR3 nucleotides are TGTGCCAGCAGCTTAGGGACGGCCTACGAGCAGTACTTC. It specifies CASSLGTAYEQYF.

This clone occurred once. The chain employs TRBV5-4 and TRBJ2-5; TRBD2 aligns across 9 bases. The CDR3 is 15 residues long. J gave up 1 base and V 2 bases, and 3 bases lay outside the gene matches. Per germline, CDR1 SGHNT and CDR2 YYREEE (reference sequence). This CDR3 reads CASSLGGGAQETQYF. CDR3 in DNA: TGTGCCAGCAGCTTAGGCGGGGGGGCCCAAGAGACCCAGTACTTC.

The chain recombines TRBV2 with TRBJ2-5, with TRBD1 matching over 9 bases. The CDR3 loop spans 15 amino acids. The junction had 9 bases not matched to a gene; V was cut back by 6 bases and J by 4 bases. The germline CDR1 and CDR2 sequences are SNHLY and FYNNEI. The CDR3 reads CASRGPGQGTETQYF. CDR3 nucleotides: TGTGCCAGCAGGGGACCGGGACAGGGAACAGAGACCCAGTACTTC.

Turning to this clone: It is unclear where the CDR3 begins or ends on the DNA, so no DNA is shown, and the CDR3 is as TCRdb lists it. The V and J genes are TRBV6-5 and TRBJ1-6; the D call in the table, TRBD1, was not verified against the DNA. CDR1 is MNHEY and CDR2 is SVGAGI in the germline V gene. The CDR3 spans 14 residues, counting both ends. CDR3 sequence: CASSSFGQGARVHF.

J is TRBJ1-2 and V is TRBV10-3; TRBD1 matches at 9 bases. Germline CDR1 reads ENHRY; CDR2 reads SYGVKD. J was trimmed by 5 bases and V by 2 bases; bases with no gene match: 9. This CDR3 is built from 16 residues. The CDR3 nucleotides read TGTGCCATCAGTGAGGGAGGATTGACAGGGGGATATGGCTACACCTTC. This encodes CAISEGGLTGGYGYTF.

This clone is medium-sized (0.01 to 0.1%). The rearrangement uses TRBV7-2 and TRBJ1-1; 9 bases are shared with TRBD1. Germline assignment: CDR1 SGHTA and CDR2 FQGNSA. This CDR3 has 12 amino acids. V dropped 6 bases and J dropped 7; count of bases not matched to a gene: 3. This CDR3 is CASSRTGVEAFF. In DNA, the CDR3 is TGTGCCAGCAGTCGGACAGGGGTTGAAGCTTTCTTT.

The J gene is TRBJ2-1, the V gene TRBV7-2; 8 positions agree with TRBD1. CDR1 is SGHTA and CDR2 is FQGNSA in the germline V gene. V was clipped by 3 bases and J by 3 bases; unmatched bases: 4. There are 15 residues in the CDR3. The DNA for the CDR3 is TGTGCCAGCAGCTTGGACAGGGACCTCTACAATGAGCAGTTCTTC. This translates into CASSLDRDLYNEQFF. The complete variable domain, with remaining parts taken from reference TRBV7-2 and TRBJ2-1, reads GAGVSQSPSNKVTEKGKDVELRCDPISGHTALYWYRQSLGQGLEFLIYFQGNSAPDKSGLPSDRFSAERTGGSVSTLTIQRTQQEDSAVYLCASSLDRDLYNEQFFGPGTRLTVL.

This chain links TRBV5-4 with TRBJ2-2; no firm D call. The CDR3 length is 15 residues. The germline V gene encodes CDR1 SGHNT and CDR2 YYREEE (reference sequence). The V gene lost 1 base and the J gene lost 0 bases, with 7 bases spanning the gap. The CDR3 bases are TGTGCCAGCAGCTTGCAATCCCCGAACACCGGGGAGCTGTTTTTT. Amino acid sequence: CASSLQSPNTGELFF.

This chain links TRBV27 with TRBJ2-5; D unclear. The DNA matches TRBJ2-7 better at its end, which makes the J call doubtful. This CDR3 comprises 13 residues. The V gene's germline CDR1 is MNHEY and CDR2 SMNVEV (reference sequence). The CDR3 bases are TGTGCCAGCAGTTTAAGTAATCTCGACGAGCAGTACTTC. Amino acid sequence: CASSLSNLDEQYF.

This chain uses TRBV7-2 with TRBJ2-7, with D unclear. The CDR3 contains 16 residues. Looked up from germline, CDR1 is SGHTA and CDR2 is FQGNSA. Trimming left V 4 bases short and J 0 bases short, with 16 bases between. The CDR3 DNA is TGTGCCAGCAGCTCATACAAGGGCAGGAGCTCCTACGAGCAGTACTTC. Protein product: CASSSYKGRSSYEQYF. The entire variable domain, with the rest obtained from reference TRBV7-2 and TRBJ2-7, is as follows: GAGVSQSPSNKVTEKGKDVELRCDPISGHTALYWYRQSLGQGLEFLIYFQGNSAPDKSGLPSDRFSAERTGGSVSTLTIQRTQQEDSAVYLCASSSYKGRSSYEQYFGPGTRLTVT.

CDR3 protein: CASSLGTRENQPQHF. The CDR3 nucleotides read TGTGCCAGCAGCTTAGGGACCCGCGAGAATCAGCCCCAGCATTTT. J is TRBJ1-5 and V is TRBV7-2, with D hard to call. The V gene's germline CDR1 is SGHTA and CDR2 FQGNSA. Trimming pared 1 base from V and 4 bases from J, leaving 11 bases between. The CDR3 has 15 residues.